This TCR beta chain was captured in a study of CD8+CD57+ T cells in acquired aplastic anemia (dated by TCRdb to between 2017 and 2018). Concerning the study at large: DNA extracted from sorted CD4+ and CD8+ cells had a mean of around 3 ug, with a range of about 0.18 to 27.4 ug. For healthy donor samples, the average read count was about 10 million for CD4+ cells and approximately 11 million for CD8+ cells. Overall study results and their limits: Although roughly 29 CD8+ CDR3 sequences were shared by patients and controls, these sequences appeared highly expressed in patients and within the immunodominant clones of patients. CD8+ Simpson's diversity did not differ significantly between patients and healthy controls (P=0.060).

Genomic DNA was used as template for profiling of TCR beta VDJ combinations and CDR3 sequences. TCR repertoire sequencing was run on an Illumina HiSeq 2000. For the original study's pipeline: Repertoire assessment relied on Simpson's diversity index, CDR3 size and DJ length profiles, and TRBV/TRBJ rearrangement plots. The most abundant DNA sequence in the deep sequencing data was defined as the immunodominant clone. CDR3 amino acid sequences were screened for sharing across subjects and compared with published repertoires and the VDJdb database. TCRdb trimmed public reads at Q25 via fastp, called clones via MiXCR and kept in-frame beta chains. Every CDR3 protein is listed once, alongside the most common genes and DNA of its rows. TCRdb, not the original authors, processed these V and J calls. This sample holds about 220,000 distinct CDR3 sequences; roughly 35% were observed only once. The ten largest clones capture 1% to 1.3% of the sample.

From the germline V gene (reference sequence), CDR1 is SEHNR and CDR2 is FQNEAQ. CDR3 length: 13 amino acids, cysteine to phenylalanine. Only CDR3 DNA remains: 39 bases, in frame from the first base. The study deep-sequenced TCR repertoires of sorted CD4+ and CD8+ blood T cells from severe aplastic anemia patients and healthy subjects. Ficoll-Paque density gradient centrifugation was used to isolate peripheral blood mononuclear cells. CD4+ and CD8+ T cells were sorted by FACS or magnetic beads before DNA extraction. About this clonotype itself: Its antigen remains undetermined. A read error may produce the germline difference seen at one junction end.

Sequenced sample: sorted CD4+, CD8+, or CD8+CD57+ T cells (not recorded which) from PBMCs. The receptor's source is a human donor in good health, serving as a control. This chain joins TRBV7-9 to TRBJ2-5; the D segment cannot be called with confidence. The CDR3 corresponds to CASSLLSQEAQYF. The sequenced DNA: TGCGCCAGCAGCTTATTGAGCCAAGAGGCCCAGTACTTC.